This paragraph reports one TCR beta chain. The target antigen is unknown. This specimen comes from a study of cytomegalovirus exposure and HLA in healthy donors. Study conclusions and caveats: Prior analysis indicated that the majority of TCR beta V segments exhibited productivity approximately 87% or approximately 30% of the time. In a later analysis, common viral pathogens appeared linked to several of the most significant clusters. Follow-up analysis later connected one missense variant in DCLRE1C with trimming of TCR beta V- and J-genes.

The PCR made use of 60 Vbeta and 13 Jbeta primers. Here immunoSEQ multiplex PCR was the method, and the copy in TCRdb shows in-frame clones only, minus some. The repertoire holds some 100,000 clones, with 65% to 80% as singletons. The receptor comes from a woman aged 45-59 years in good health and CMV-seropositive. Material for sequencing was PBMCs.

CDR3 in amino acids: CASSRANTEAFF. CDR3 DNA: TGCGCCAGCAGCCGGGCGAACACTGAAGCTTTCTTT. This chain uses TRBV4-1 with TRBJ1-1; D uncertain. This CDR3 has 12 amino acids. V was cut by 4 bases and J by 1 base, with 4 bases left in between. The germline gives CDR1 MGHRA, CDR2 YSYEKL.